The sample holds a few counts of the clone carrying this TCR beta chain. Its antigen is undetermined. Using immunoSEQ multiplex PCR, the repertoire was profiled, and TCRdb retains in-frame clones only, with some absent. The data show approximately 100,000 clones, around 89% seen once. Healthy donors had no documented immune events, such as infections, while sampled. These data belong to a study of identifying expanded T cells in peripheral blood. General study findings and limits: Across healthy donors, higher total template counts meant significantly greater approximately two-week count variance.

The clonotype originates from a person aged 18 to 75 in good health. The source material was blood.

The CDR3 region has the DNA TGCGCCAGCAGCCAAGGACAGGGGGACTACAATGAGCAGTTCTTC. It encodes CASSQGQGDYNEQFF. V and J are TRBV4-1 and TRBJ2-1; 9 nucleotides line up with TRBD1. Germline CDR1 is MGHRA and CDR2 is YSYEKL. The CDR3 is 15 residues long. J gave up 3 bases and V 1 base, and 1 base lay outside the gene matches.